A single sample gave rise to the 9 T cell receptor beta chains below, sequenced in a study of T cells in Graves' hyperthyroidism and ophthalmopathy. Template material for amplifying TCR beta CDR3 regions consisted of RNA transcripts. Researchers ran a first-round RT-PCR on the TCR CDR3 using the HTBI primer set. One entry per CDR3 protein results from TCRdb running MiXCR on the multiplex PCR reads. The data contain under 550,000 distinct CDR3 sequences, 15% to 20% of them singletons. The sample taken for sequencing was blood. The receptor source for this set is a man aged 40-50 years with Graves' ophthalmopathy.

The sample holds many counts of this clonotype. V is TRBV3-1 and J is TRBJ2-7; D is undetermined. This CDR3 contains 14 residues. V was cut by 1 base and J by 1 base, with 8 bases left in between. Germline V lookup: CDR1 LGHDT, CDR2 YNNKEL (reference sequence). Here the CDR3 reads CASSQALTSYEQYF. The CDR3 nucleotides read TGTGCCAGCAGCCAAGCTTTAACATCCTACGAGCAGTACTTC.

This clonotype was seen a few times. The chain employs TRBV3-1 and TRBJ2-7, with 10 bases that match TRBD2. V lost 1 base and J lost 2; bases outside the gene matches: 2. The CDR3 spans 15 residues. The V gene's germline CDR1 is LGHDT and CDR2 YNNKEL (reference sequence). The CDR3 loop reads CASSQVAGGPYEQYF. The CDR3 DNA follows: TGTGCCAGCAGCCAAGTAGCGGGGGGCCCCTACGAGCAGTACTTC.

This clonotype was seen many times. V is TRBV2 and J is TRBJ2-1, with D unresolved. The CDR3 is made up of 13 amino acids. V was pared by 0 bases and J by 6 bases, with 6 bases between. The germline gives CDR1 SNHLY, CDR2 FYNNEI. The CDR3 nucleotides are TGTGCCAGCAGTGAAGCTTTGGGCAATGAGCAGTTCTTC. This translates into CASSEALGNEQFF.

There are a few counts of this clonotype. This rearrangement joins TRBV29-1 to TRBJ1-5; D is ambiguous. Trimming took off 5 bases at V and 2 bases at J, with 10 bases between the two ends. Germline V gene data show CDR1 as SQVTM and CDR2 as ANQGSEA. The CDR3 covers 13 residues. CDR3 bases: TGCAGCGTTAGCCTCGGGGGCAATCAGCCCCAGCATTTT. Its protein product is CSVSLGGNQPQHF.

This clonotype was found many times. The chain links TRBV6-5 to TRBJ1-2; possibly TRBD1 for D (5 bases). CDR3 size: 15 residues. CDR1 is MNHEY, CDR2 SVGAGI, per germline. Between the trimmed V and J ends, which lost 6 bases and 4 bases, there was a span of 18 bases. CDR3 sequence reads: CASSAGNRGVYGYTF. The CDR3 DNA is TGTGCCAGCAGCGCGGGCAACCGGGGCGTCTATGGCTACACCTTC.

This clonotype was observed a handful of times. The gene calls are TRBV7-3 and TRBJ2-1; D gene unclear. V dropped 4 bases and J dropped 0 bases, with 10 bases sitting between them. The CDR3 consists of 15 residues. Germline V gives CDR1 SGHTA, CDR2 FQGTGA. The CDR3 DNA reads as TGTGCCAGCAGCTCTTCATCGGCCTCCTACAATGAGCAGTTCTTC. This gives the protein CASSSSSASYNEQFF.

This clonotype was seen only a few times. This rearrangement joins TRBV30 to TRBJ2-7; no definite D call. Between the trimmed V and J ends, which lost 2 bases and 2 bases, there was a span of 13 bases. CDR1 is GTSNPN, CDR2 SVGIG, per germline (reference sequence). The CDR3 extends over 14 amino acids. CDR3 DNA sequence: TGTGCCTGGAGTTCAGAAGGAGTGGCCTACGAGCAGTACTTC. Its translation is CAWSSEGVAYEQYF.

This clonotype was detected a few times. It may be a read error: a sequence one base away is much more abundant. V gene TRBV30 combines with J gene TRBJ2-7; D may be TRBD2 (5 bases). This CDR3 has 14 amino acids. Per germline, CDR1 GTSNPN and CDR2 SVGIG (reference sequence). Trimming removed 2 bases from V and 4 bases from J, with 15 bases in between. Here the CDR3 DNA reads TGTGCCTGGAGTAGCGGATTGGGGAATTACGAGCAGTACTTC. Translated: CAWSSGLGNYEQYF.

This chain's CDR3 is CASSEGTGGRGGYTF. DNA of the CDR3: TGTGCCAGCAGCGAGGGGACAGGGGGCAGAGGCGGCTACACCTTC. V usage is TRBV7-9 and J usage is TRBJ1-2, with 12 positions matching TRBD1. Germline CDR1 and CDR2: SEHNR and FQNEAQ (reference sequence). V trimming: 5 bases; J trimming: 8 bases; junction bases outside the gene matches: 9. The CDR3 runs 15 residues.